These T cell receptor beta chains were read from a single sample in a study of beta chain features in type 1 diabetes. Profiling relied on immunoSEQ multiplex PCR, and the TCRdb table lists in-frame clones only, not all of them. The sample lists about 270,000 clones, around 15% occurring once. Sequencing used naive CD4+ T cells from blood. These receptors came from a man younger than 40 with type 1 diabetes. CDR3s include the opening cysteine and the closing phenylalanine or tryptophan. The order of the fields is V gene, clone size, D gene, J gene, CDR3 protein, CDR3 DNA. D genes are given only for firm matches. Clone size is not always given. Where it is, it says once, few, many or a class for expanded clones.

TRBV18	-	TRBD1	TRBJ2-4	CASSLATGENIQYF	TGTGCCAGCTCACTAGCGACAGGGGAAAACATTCAGTACTTC
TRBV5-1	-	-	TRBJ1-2	CASSLGPGDGYTF	TGCGCCAGCAGCTTGGGCCCAGGGGATGGCTACACCTTC
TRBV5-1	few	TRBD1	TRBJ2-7	CASSLIGTGGYEQYF	TGCGCCAGCAGCTTGATCGGGACAGGGGGCTACGAGCAGTACTTC
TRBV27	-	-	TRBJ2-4	CASTPVGDTKWYF	TGTGCCAGCACTCCCGTGGGGGACACGAAATGGTACTTC
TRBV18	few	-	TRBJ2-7	CASSPPSGLRHEQYF	TGTGCCAGCTCACCTCCCAGCGGACTCCGCCACGAGCAGTACTTC
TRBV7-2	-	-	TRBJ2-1	CASSLPSVGSQFF	TGTGCCAGCAGCTTACCGTCGGTCGGGTCGCAGTTCTTC
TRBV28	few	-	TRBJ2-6	CASGLSGANVLTF	TGTGCCAGCGGACTCTCTGGGGCCAACGTCCTGACTTTC
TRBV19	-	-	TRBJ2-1	CASRRSSRSNEQFF	TGTGCCAGTAGACGATCGTCCCGCAGCAATGAGCAGTTCTTC
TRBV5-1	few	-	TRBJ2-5	CASSLRRKETQYF	TGCGCCAGCAGTCTGAGGAGAAAAGAGACCCAGTACTTC
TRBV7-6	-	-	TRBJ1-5	CASSLGQYQPQHF	TGTGCCAGCAGCTTGGGGCAGTATCAGCCCCAGCATTTT
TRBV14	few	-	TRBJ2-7	CASSHRPGVDEQYF	TGTGCCAGCAGCCATCGGCCGGGGGTTGACGAGCAGTACTTC
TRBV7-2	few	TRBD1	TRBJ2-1	CASSQVSGTGGRNEQFF	TGTGCCAGCAGCCAAGTTTCAGGGACAGGGGGCAGAAATGAGCAGTTCTTC
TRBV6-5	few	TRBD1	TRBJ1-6	CASSYSYRGGSPLHF	TGTGCCAGCAGTTACTCTTACAGGGGTGGTTCACCCCTCCACTTT
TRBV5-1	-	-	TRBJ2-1	CASSLGSRDEQFF	TGCGCCAGCAGCTTAGGGTCCAGGGATGAGCAGTTCTTC
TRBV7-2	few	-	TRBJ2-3	CASSLAGGSTDTQYF	TGTGCCAGCAGCTTAGCGGGGGGAAGCACAGATACGCAGTATTTT
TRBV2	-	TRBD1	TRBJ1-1	CASSPQGTANTEAFF	TGTGCCAGCAGTCCTCAGGGGACAGCGAACACTGAAGCTTTCTTT
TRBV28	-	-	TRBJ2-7	CASSLGSGEQYF	TGTGCCAGCAGTTTAGGGAGTGGAGAGCAGTACTTC
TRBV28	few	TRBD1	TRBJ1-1	CASRAGGTTTFF	TGTGCCAGCAGGGCAGGGGGGACAACGACTTTCTTT
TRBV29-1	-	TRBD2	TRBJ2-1	CSVEEGTSGPYNEQFF	TGCAGCGTTGAAGAGGGGACTAGCGGGCCCTACAATGAGCAGTTCTTC
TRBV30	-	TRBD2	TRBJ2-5	CAWAGGETQYF	TGTGCCTGGGCGGGAGGCGAGACCCAGTACTTC
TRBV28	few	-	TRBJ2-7	CASSLVTYEQYF	TGTGCCAGCAGTTTAGTCACCTACGAGCAGTACTTC
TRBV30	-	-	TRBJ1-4	CAWSNSSFEKLFF	TGTGCCTGGAGTAACAGTTCGTTTGAAAAACTGTTTTTT
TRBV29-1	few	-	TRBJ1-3	CSVGVPGNTIYF	TGCAGCGTTGGAGTTCCCGGAAACACCATATATTTT
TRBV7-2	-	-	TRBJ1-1	CASSVTRQSNTEAFF	TGTGCCAGCAGCGTTACGAGACAGTCTAACACTGAAGCTTTCTTT
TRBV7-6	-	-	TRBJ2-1	CASSLRIGGQANNEQFF	TGTGCCAGCAGCTTAAGAATAGGAGGGCAAGCGAACAATGAGCAGTTCTTC
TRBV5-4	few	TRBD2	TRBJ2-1	CAARAGVDNEQFF	TGTGCCGCCCGGGCGGGAGTGGACAATGAGCAGTTCTTC
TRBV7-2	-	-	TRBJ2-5	CASSLSRVQETQYF	TGTGCCAGCAGCTTATCGCGCGTCCAAGAGACCCAGTACTTC
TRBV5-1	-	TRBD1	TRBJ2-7	CASSLLGQTYEQYF	TGCGCCAGCAGCTTGTTGGGACAGACCTACGAGCAGTACTTC
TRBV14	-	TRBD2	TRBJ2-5	CASSQDRGGGRETQYF	TGTGCCAGCAGCCAAGATCGGGGCGGCGGGAGGGAGACCCAGTACTTC
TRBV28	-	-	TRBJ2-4	CASSEQVKNIQYF	TGTGCCAGCAGTGAGCAGGTTAAAAACATTCAGTACTTC